Below are 27 T cell receptor beta chains sequenced from a single sample in a study of identical twins. MiXCR, applied by TCRdb to the 5' RACE reads, yields one record per CDR3 protein. The table shows 500,000 to 550,000 distinct CDR3 sequences, with roughly a fifth occurring only once. The same sample was also studied in work on T cells expressing NK-cell markers.

The sample comprised CD4+ T cells sorted from blood. Receptors originate from a woman between 18 and 29 years old in good health.

The V and J genes are TRBV12-3 or TRBV12-4 and TRBJ2-3; unclear D gene. The length of the CDR3 is 13 residues. Trimming pared 6 bases from V and 0 bases from J, leaving 7 bases between. For the CDR3, the DNA is TGTGCCAGCAGGTGGGGAAGCACAGATACGCAGTATTTT. Protein: CASRWGSTDTQYF.

This clonotype occurred many times. The chain has TRBV20-1 and TRBJ2-7; D may be TRBD2 (5 bases). Germline-derived CDR1 and CDR2 are DFQATT and SNEGSKA (reference sequence). The CDR3 is made up of 16 amino acids. V was cut by 5 bases and J by 5 bases, with 25 bases left in between. The CDR3 loop is CSASTLTGEIPHEQYF. The DNA of the CDR3 is TGCAGTGCTTCTACGCTAACCGGGGAGATACCCCACGAGCAGTACTTC.

V is TRBV3-1 and J is TRBJ2-1, with TRBD1 matching over 8 bases. The CDR3 is made up of 15 amino acids. The ends lost 3 bases at V and 5 bases at J; junction bases unmatched: 6. From germline, CDR1 is LGHDT and CDR2 YNNKEL (reference sequence). CDR3 protein: CASSHFDRGDNEQFF. DNA of the CDR3: TGTGCCAGCAGCCATTTCGACAGGGGAGACAATGAGCAGTTCTTC.

The rearrangement joins TRBV20-1 to TRBJ2-1; D is perhaps TRBD1 (5 bases). This CDR3 spans 16 amino acids. The germline CDR1 and CDR2 sequences are DFQATT and SNEGSKA (reference sequence). V lost 2 bases to trimming and J lost 0 bases, with 14 bases between them. The CDR3 region is CSARHRSGFSYNEQFF. As DNA, the CDR3 is TGCAGTGCTAGACACAGGTCCGGATTCTCCTACAATGAGCAGTTCTTC.

This clonotype has a handful of counts. V gene TRBV7-2 combines with J gene TRBJ1-1; D perhaps matches TRBD1 (6 bases). The CDR3 totals 13 residues. CDR1 and CDR2 from the germline V gene are SGHTA and FQGNSA. The V end lost 4 bases, the J end lost 5 bases, and 11 bases lay between the germline ends. The CDR3 coding sequence is TGTGCCAGCAGCTCGCAGCAGGGGACTGAAGCTTTCTTT. Protein sequence: CASSSQQGTEAFF.

This clonotype was seen a few times. The chain carries TRBV6-2 or TRBV6-3 and TRBJ1-5; D call uncertain. The germline gives CDR1 MNHEY, CDR2 SVGEGT. CDR3 length: 15 residues. V lost 6 bases and J lost 1, with 13 bases in between. CDR3 loop: CASSSDAESNQPQHF. Here the CDR3 DNA reads TGTGCCAGCAGCTCGGACGCGGAGAGCAATCAGCCCCAGCATTTT.

The J gene is TRBJ2-1, the V gene TRBV5-1, with 10 bases matching TRBD2. CDR3 length: 19 amino acids. Trimming cost V 4 bases and J 9 bases; bases outside gene matches: 22. CDR1 is SGHRS, CDR2 YFSETQ, per germline. The CDR3 bases are TGCGCCAGCAGCGTGGCGGGAAGTAGCGGGGGGTACGGAGTTAGTGAGCAGTTCTTC. Translation: CASSVAGSSGGYGVSEQFF.

The table lists this clonotype with many counts. J is TRBJ2-7 and V is TRBV6-5; no clear D. Trimming took off 7 bases at V and 1 base at J, with 8 bases between the two ends. This CDR3 has 12 amino acids. CDR1 and CDR2 from the germline V gene are MNHEY and SVGAGI. The CDR3 is CASTNPSYEQYF. Written as DNA, the CDR3 is TGTGCCAGCACCAATCCTTCCTACGAGCAGTACTTC.

J is TRBJ1-1 and V is TRBV6-1, with 9 bases identical to TRBD1. The CDR3 spans 14 residues. Germline assignment: CDR1 MNHNS and CDR2 SASEGT. V lost 6 bases to trimming and J lost 6 bases; unmatched junction nucleotides: 8. The CDR3 spells CASSRGQGVPEAFF. The CDR3, as DNA: TGTGCCAGCAGCCGGGGACAGGGAGTGCCTGAAGCTTTCTTT.

This clonotype appeared a few times. The J gene is TRBJ2-7, the V gene TRBV6-6; TRBD1 might be the D (5 bases). Germline V lookup: CDR1 MNHNY, CDR2 SVGAGI (reference sequence). V was clipped by 4 bases and J by 4 bases, with 11 bases between them. The CDR3 is 13 amino acids. The chain's CDR3 is CASSSRQKYEQYF. The CDR3 coding sequence is TGTGCCAGCAGTTCGCGACAGAAATACGAGCAGTACTTC.

The chain combines TRBV12-3 or TRBV12-4 with TRBJ2-1, with 8 bases lining up with TRBD2. This CDR3 comprises 14 residues. V was clipped by 4 bases and J by 5 bases; unmatched bases: 4. Here the CDR3 DNA reads TGTGCCAGCAGTTCCACTAGCGGCAACAATGAGCAGTTCTTC. It is translated as CASSSTSGNNEQFF.

The rearrangement joins TRBV5-1 to TRBJ2-3, with D maybe TRBD1 (6 bases). CDR1 and CDR2 (germline): SGHRS, YFSETQ. The V and J ends lost 4 bases and 2 bases respectively, with 8 bases between them. The CDR3 extends over 13 amino acids. DNA for the CDR3: TGCGCCAGCAGCCGGGACAACACAGATACGCAGTATTTT. Its protein product is CASSRDNTDTQYF.

The CDR3 here is CASSIPGVRLYNEQFF. In nucleotides, the CDR3 is TGTGCCAGCAGTATCCCGGGAGTCCGCCTTTACAATGAGCAGTTCTTC. V usage is TRBV6-4 and J usage is TRBJ2-1, with a weak D call TRBD2 (6 bases). Germline values: CDR1 MRHNA, CDR2 SNTAGT. The CDR3 totals 16 residues. V was cut by 5 bases and J by 4 bases, with 18 bases left in between.

This clonotype was found a few times. This chain joins TRBV3-1 and TRBJ2-1; perhaps TRBD2 as D (5 bases). Trimming removed 2 bases from V and 3 bases from J, with 8 bases in between. The CDR3 has 14 residues. In germline, CDR1 is LGHDT, CDR2 YNNKEL (reference sequence). The CDR3 region is CASSQIGLYNEQFF. The CDR3 nucleotides read TGTGCCAGCAGCCAAATCGGACTCTACAATGAGCAGTTCTTC.

The chain joins TRBV3-1 to TRBJ1-1; possible D gene TRBD1, 5 bases. The CDR3 contains 15 residues. From germline, CDR1 is LGHDT and CDR2 YNNKEL (reference sequence). With 4 bases removed from V and 4 bases from J, the gap between germline ends came to 16 bases. The CDR3 region is CASSRGRVMGTEAFF. CDR3 nucleotide sequence: TGTGCCAGCAGCCGGGGACGGGTAATGGGCACTGAAGCTTTCTTT.

This chain joins TRBV5-6 and TRBJ1-6; D remains ambiguous. CDR1 and CDR2 from the germline V gene are SGHDT and YYEEEE. Trimming removed 0 bases at V and 7 bases at J, with 8 bases between. The CDR3 consists of 14 residues. The CDR3 is CASSLGTSNSPLHF. CDR3 nucleotides: TGTGCCAGCAGCTTGGGGACGTCGAATTCACCCCTCCACTTT.

The chain carries TRBV20-1 and TRBJ2-3, with 7 bases identical to TRBD2. The CDR3 sequence is 17 residues long. CDR1 is DFQATT and CDR2 is SNEGSKA in the germline V gene (reference sequence). Trimming took 0 bases from V and 4 from J; bases not matched to a gene: 13. The chain's CDR3 is CSARDPRSGRRSDTQYF. The CDR3, as DNA: TGCAGTGCTAGAGACCCCCGTAGCGGGCGGCGCTCAGATACGCAGTATTTT.

This clonotype has more than one count but fewer than ten. CDR3: CASSLIGWTGSSSYEQYF. CDR3 nucleotides: TGTGCCAGCAGTTTAATAGGGTGGACAGGTTCAAGCTCCTACGAGCAGTACTTC. The chain carries TRBV28 and TRBJ2-7; 7 bases line up with TRBD1. The CDR3 is 18 residues long. The germline V gene has CDR1 MDHEN and CDR2 SYDVKM. V trimming: 2 bases; J trimming: 0 bases; junction bases outside the gene matches: 13.

This chain uses TRBV7-3 with TRBJ2-1; 9 bases agree with TRBD2. CDR1 SGHTA and CDR2 FQGTGA come from the germline V gene. V shed 2 bases, J shed 3 bases, and the junction held 2 bases outside the gene matches. The CDR3 loop spans 15 amino acids. The CDR3 sequence is CASSLSSGDYNEQFF. CDR3 nucleotide sequence: TGTGCCAGCAGCTTATCTAGCGGGGACTACAATGAGCAGTTCTTC.

The chain has TRBV6-1 and TRBJ2-3; TRBD2 aligns across 8 bases. The V gene end was trimmed by 6 bases and the J gene end by 2 bases; junction bases not matched to a gene: 7. The CDR3 consists of 15 residues. Germline V gives CDR1 MNHNS, CDR2 SASEGT. The DNA for the CDR3 is TGTGCCAGCAGGACCGGGACTAGAAACACAGATACGCAGTATTTT. Residues: CASRTGTRNTDTQYF.

This clonotype occurred many times. The chain combines TRBV20-1 with TRBJ2-5, with TRBD2 matching 11 bases. This CDR3 is built from 15 residues. Trimming took 5 bases from V and 5 from J; bases not matched to a gene: 10. Germline V CDR1 and CDR2: DFQATT, SNEGSKA (reference sequence). The CDR3 sequence: CSAGSLAGVEETQYF. CDR3 DNA: TGCAGTGCTGGATCACTAGCGGGAGTTGAGGAGACCCAGTACTTC.

This clonotype was counted only a few times. This rearrangement joins TRBV20-1 to TRBJ1-5, with 7 bases aligning to TRBD1. The CDR3 has 13 residues. Germline CDR1 reads DFQATT; CDR2 reads SNEGSKA (reference sequence). V lost 6 bases to trimming and J lost 4 bases; unmatched junction nucleotides: 6. The CDR3 spells CSAERDRNQPQHF. CDR3 in DNA: TGCAGTGCGGAAAGGGACAGAAATCAGCCCCAGCATTTT.

The chain combines TRBV7-9 with TRBJ2-7; 8 bases agree with TRBD1. Trimming cost V 4 bases and J 2 bases; bases outside gene matches: 10. CDR3 size: 16 residues. Per germline, CDR1 SEHNR and CDR2 FQNEAQ (reference sequence). The CDR3 sequence is CASSSLDRVWAYEQYF. The CDR3 nucleotides read TGTGCCAGCAGCTCGCTGGACAGGGTTTGGGCCTACGAGCAGTACTTC. Drawing the rest from reference TRBV7-9 and TRBJ2-7, the complete variable domain is DTGVSQNPRHKITKRGQNVTFRCDPISEHNRLYWYRQTLGQGPEFLTYFQNEAQLEKSRLLSDRFSAERPKGSFSTLEIQRTEQGDSAMYLCASSSLDRVWAYEQYFGPGTRLTVT.

This clonotype appeared a few times. J is TRBJ2-2 and V is TRBV5-1; D may be TRBD1 or TRBD2 (5 bases each). The germline V gene has CDR1 SGHRS and CDR2 YFSETQ. V gave up 3 bases and J gave up 6 bases, with 15 bases separating them. CDR3 size: 15 residues. For the CDR3, the DNA is TGCGCCAGCAGCTCAGAGGGACCCACCCCCGGGGAGCTGTTTTTT. This encodes CASSSEGPTPGELFF.

At least ten counts were recorded for this clonotype. V usage is TRBV12-3 or TRBV12-4 and J usage is TRBJ2-7; D not resolved. Trimming shortened V by 8 bases and J by 4 bases, and 9 bases separated the two germline ends. CDR3 length: 11 amino acids. This CDR3 is CASRAYYEQYF. The CDR3 DNA is TGTGCCAGCCGGGCTTATTACGAGCAGTACTTC.

Note on this clonotype: The junction and the germline gene differ at one end; a read error may be behind it. V and J are TRBV29-1 and TRBJ2-5, with a weak D call TRBD2 (5 bases). CDR1 is SQVTM, CDR2 ANQGSEA, per germline. The CDR3 loop spans 14 amino acids. This CDR3 reads CSVALLSSGGPPFF. Written as DNA, the CDR3 is TGCAGCGTTGCTCTACTCTCGTCTGGCGGGCCACCCTTCTTC. Full variable domain (rest looked up from reference TRBV29-1 and TRBJ2-5): SAVISQKPSRDICQRGTSLTIQCQVDSQVTMMFWYRQQPGQSLTLIATANQGSEATYESGFVIDKFPISRPNLTFSTLTVSNMSPEDSSIYLCSVALLSSGGPPFFGPGTRLLVL.

The chain links TRBV2 to TRBJ2-5; the match to TRBD2 covers 8 bases. This CDR3 contains 16 residues. Unmatched junction bases numbered 11, after V lost 7 bases and J lost 1 base. CDR1 is SNHLY, CDR2 FYNNEI, per germline. Written as DNA, the CDR3 is TGTGCCAGCACCGAGGGAGGCGGGGGGCGCCAAGAGACCCAGTACTTC. It encodes CASTEGGGGRQETQYF.